This T cell receptor (beta chain) was sequenced during a study of blood T cells in healthy people across ages. Study results and limitations: Long-lived donors exceeded aged donors in naive CD4+ cells and diversity.

Alongside a J-beta primer mix, a sample-barcoded 5' primer served in a second PCR lasting about 7 to 11 cycles. TCRdb itself ran the 5' RACE reads through MiXCR, one entry per CDR3 protein. The sample holds about 800,000 distinct CDR3 sequences, 25% seen once. This CDR3 is built from 16 residues. Germline CDR1 reads GTSNPN; CDR2 reads SVGIG (reference sequence). Germline trimming cut 1 base from V and 3 bases from J; bases unmatched to any gene: 8. To note about this clonotype: The antigen is not known.

Healthy Russian Caucasian donors spanned ages about 6 to 95 years. In addition, the sample was reused for a study of T cells of mothers and their children. From that second work: A few healthy Caucasian mothers, along with their six children, served as the donors.

Sequenced: blood. This sequence originates from a boy aged 10-17 years in good health. The rearrangement links TRBV30 to TRBJ2-2; 7 positions agree with TRBD1. For the CDR3, the DNA is TGTGCCTGGAGTGCCCCGGGACAGCTTCACACCGGGGAGCTGTTTTTT. Protein sequence: CAWSAPGQLHTGELFF.